This TCR beta chain was observed in a study of cytomegalovirus exposure and HLA in healthy donors. The table came from immunoSEQ multiplex PCR; TCRdb's copy has only in-frame clones and leaves some out. Of around 200,000 clones in the sample, roughly 77% were seen once. V was cut by 9 bases and J by 4 bases, with 18 bases left in between. Germline CDR1 is SNHLY and CDR2 is FYNNEI. CDR3 length: 15 amino acids. V is TRBV2 and J is TRBJ2-2; D possibly corresponds to TRBD1 (6 bases). This receptor was identified in a woman aged 30 to 39 in good health and CMV-seronegative. The sequencing sample was made of PBMCs. CDR3 sequence: CASISGVRGTGELFF. The DNA for the CDR3 is TGTGCCAGTATCTCAGGGGTCCGTGGCACCGGGGAGCTGTTTTTT.